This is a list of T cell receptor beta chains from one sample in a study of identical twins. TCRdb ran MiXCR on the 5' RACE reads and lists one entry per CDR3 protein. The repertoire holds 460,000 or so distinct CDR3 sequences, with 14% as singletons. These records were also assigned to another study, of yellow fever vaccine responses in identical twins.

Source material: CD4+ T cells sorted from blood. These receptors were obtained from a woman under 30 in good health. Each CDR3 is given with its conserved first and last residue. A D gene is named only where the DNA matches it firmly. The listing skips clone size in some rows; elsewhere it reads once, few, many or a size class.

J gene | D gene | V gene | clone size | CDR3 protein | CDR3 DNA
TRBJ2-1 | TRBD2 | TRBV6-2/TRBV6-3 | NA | CASRITSGASGEQFF | TGTGCCAGCAGAATCACTAGCGGGGCCTCCGGGGAGCAGTTCTTC
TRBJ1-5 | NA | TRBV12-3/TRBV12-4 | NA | CASSLRQDYSNQPQHF | TGTGCCAGCAGTTTAAGGCAGGACTATAGCAATCAGCCCCAGCATTTT
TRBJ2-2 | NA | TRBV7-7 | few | CASSLAEGYGELFF | TGTGCTAGCAGCTTAGCCGAGGGTTACGGGGAGCTGTTTTTT
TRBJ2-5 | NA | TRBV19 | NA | CASSMSTFQETQYF | TGTGCCAGTAGTATGAGTACTTTCCAGGAGACCCAGTACTTC
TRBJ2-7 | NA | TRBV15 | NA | CATSRDRLGGNEQYF | TGTGCCACCAGCAGAGATCGCCTGGGGGGCAACGAGCAGTACTTC
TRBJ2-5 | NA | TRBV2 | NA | CASSPVGLEGETQYF | TGTGCCAGCAGTCCTGTGGGTCTCGAGGGGGAGACCCAGTACTTC
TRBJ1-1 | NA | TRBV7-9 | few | CASSLFTGRGSTEAFF | TGTGCCAGCAGCTTATTCACAGGGAGGGGAAGCACTGAAGCTTTCTTT
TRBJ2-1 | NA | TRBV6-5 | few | CASSYRGSGEQFF | TGTGCCAGCAGTTACCGGGGGTCGGGTGAGCAGTTCTTC
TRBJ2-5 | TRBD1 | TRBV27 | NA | CASSFRTGMDQETQYF | TGTGCCAGCAGTTTTCGGACAGGGATGGACCAAGAGACCCAGTACTTC
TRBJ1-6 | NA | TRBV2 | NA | CASTRQGIDNSPLHF | TGTGCCAGCACCCGTCAGGGGATTGATAATTCACCCCTCCACTTT
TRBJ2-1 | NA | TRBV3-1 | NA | CASSQGLLGAYNEQFF | TGTGCCAGCAGCCAAGGGTTGCTAGGTGCCTACAATGAGCAGTTCTTC